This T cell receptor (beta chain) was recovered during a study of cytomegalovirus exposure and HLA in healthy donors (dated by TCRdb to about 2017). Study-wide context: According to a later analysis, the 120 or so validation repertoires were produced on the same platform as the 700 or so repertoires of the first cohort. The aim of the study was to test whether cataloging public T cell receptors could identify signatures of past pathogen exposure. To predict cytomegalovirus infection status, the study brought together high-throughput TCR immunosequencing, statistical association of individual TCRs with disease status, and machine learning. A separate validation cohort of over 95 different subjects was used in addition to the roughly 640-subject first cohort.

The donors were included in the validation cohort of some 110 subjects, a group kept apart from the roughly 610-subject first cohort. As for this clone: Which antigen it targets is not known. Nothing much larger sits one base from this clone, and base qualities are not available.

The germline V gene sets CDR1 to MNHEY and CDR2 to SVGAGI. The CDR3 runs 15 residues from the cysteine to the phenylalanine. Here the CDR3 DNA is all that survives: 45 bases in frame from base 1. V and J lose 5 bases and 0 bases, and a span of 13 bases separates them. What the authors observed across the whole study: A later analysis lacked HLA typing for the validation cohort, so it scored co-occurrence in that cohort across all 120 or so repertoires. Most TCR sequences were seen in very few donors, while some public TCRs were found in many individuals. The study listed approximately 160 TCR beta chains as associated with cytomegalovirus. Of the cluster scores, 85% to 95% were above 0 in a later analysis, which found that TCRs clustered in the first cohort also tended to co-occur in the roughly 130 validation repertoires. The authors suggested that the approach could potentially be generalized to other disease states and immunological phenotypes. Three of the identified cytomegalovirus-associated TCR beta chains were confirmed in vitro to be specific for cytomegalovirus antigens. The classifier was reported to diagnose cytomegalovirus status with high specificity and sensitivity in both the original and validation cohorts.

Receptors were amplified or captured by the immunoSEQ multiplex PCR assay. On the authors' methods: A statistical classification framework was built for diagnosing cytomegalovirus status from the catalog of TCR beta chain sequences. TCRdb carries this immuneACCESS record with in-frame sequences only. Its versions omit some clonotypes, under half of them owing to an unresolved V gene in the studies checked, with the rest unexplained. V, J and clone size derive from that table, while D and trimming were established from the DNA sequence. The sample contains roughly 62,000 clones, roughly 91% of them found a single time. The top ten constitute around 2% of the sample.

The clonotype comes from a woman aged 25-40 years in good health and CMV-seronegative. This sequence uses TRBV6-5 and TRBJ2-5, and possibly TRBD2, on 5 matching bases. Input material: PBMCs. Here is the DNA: TGTGCCAGCAGTCTAGGGAGCCCATACCAAGAGACCCAGTACTTC. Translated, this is CASSLGSPYQETQYF.